The 23 T cell receptor beta chains reported below all come from one sample, sequenced in a study of neurological immune-mediated disorders. MiXCR, run by TCRdb on the 5' RACE reads, gives a single entry per CDR3 protein. The sample has 75,000 to 90,000 distinct CDR3 sequences, 9% to 12% seen once. The sample comprised PBMCs. The receptors here all came from a man in his forties or fifties in good health.

This clonotype was detected ten times or more. Written as DNA, the CDR3 is TGTGCCAGCAGCGTAGGGAGCTACAATGAGCAGTTCTTC. Its protein is CASSVGSYNEQFF. The chain recombines TRBV9 with TRBJ2-1; D call uncertain. This CDR3 comprises 13 residues. Trimming took 0 bases from V and 3 from J, leaving 4 bases between them. Germline CDR1 is SGDLS and CDR2 is YYNGEE.

This clonotype was picked up many times. The rearrangement joins TRBV6-5 to TRBJ2-7; TRBD2 is a possible D gene (6 bases). Germline assignment: CDR1 MNHEY and CDR2 SVGAGI. This CDR3 spans 16 amino acids. The V end was cut by 0 bases, the J end by 6 bases, with 18 bases between. The CDR3 here is CASSYSSGLDSGEQYF. In DNA, the CDR3 is TGTGCCAGCAGTTACTCGAGCGGGTTGGATTCTGGCGAGCAGTACTTC.

This clonotype was recorded at least ten times. The chain carries TRBV9 and TRBJ2-2, with D tentatively TRBD1 or TRBD2 (6 bases each). Looked up from germline, CDR1 is SGDLS and CDR2 is YYNGEE. V was clipped by 1 base and J by 4 bases, with 14 bases between them. The CDR3 length is 16 residues. The chain's CDR3 is CASSVLGGPSTGELFF. CDR3 in DNA: TGTGCCAGCAGCGTATTGGGGGGCCCGAGCACCGGGGAGCTGTTTTTT.

This clonotype showed up many times. The rearrangement uses TRBV9 and TRBJ1-2; no clear D. The V and J ends lost 0 bases and 8 bases respectively, with 11 bases between them. This CDR3 contains 13 residues. Looked up from germline, CDR1 is SGDLS and CDR2 is YYNGEE. The CDR3 loop is CASSVDPTGGYTF. The CDR3 nucleotides read TGTGCCAGCAGCGTAGATCCCACCGGAGGCTACACCTTC.

Ten or more counts support this clonotype. The chain has TRBV2 and TRBJ1-5; 9 bases are shared with TRBD1. CDR1 and CDR2 from the germline V gene are SNHLY and FYNNEI. The CDR3 has 15 residues. Trimming at V came to 6 bases and at J to 1 base, leaving 4 bases not matched to a gene. Here the CDR3 DNA reads TGTGCCAGCAGATCAGACAGGGGGAGCAATCAGCCCCAGCATTTT. This gives the protein CASRSDRGSNQPQHF.

This clonotype was observed at least ten times. The chain joins TRBV5-1 to TRBJ1-1; TRBD1 aligns across 9 bases. Looked up from germline, CDR1 is SGHRS and CDR2 is YFSETQ. The CDR3 has 16 amino acids. The trim removed 3 bases at V and 1 base at J, leaving 7 bases unmatched. CDR3 DNA sequence: TGCGCCAGCAGCTCAGCACTGGGACAGGGGAACACTGAAGCTTTCTTT. Residues: CASSSALGQGNTEAFF.

This clonotype was observed many times. This sequence joins TRBV5-1 and TRBJ2-2; 7 bases map to TRBD2. Germline CDR1 is SGHRS and CDR2 is YFSETQ. This CDR3 has 14 residues. V trimming: 0 bases; J trimming: 5 bases; junction bases outside the gene matches: 1. CDR3 nucleotides: TGCGCCAGCAGCTTGGCTAGCGGTACCGGGGAGCTGTTTTTT. Translating it yields CASSLASGTGELFF.

Note on this clonotype: An end of the junction does not agree with germline; a read error may underlie this. This chain joins TRBV6-5 and TRBJ2-7; 10 nucleotides match TRBD2. Germline CDR1 reads MNHEY; CDR2 reads SVGAGI. CDR3 length: 15 residues. The CDR3 coding sequence is TGTGCCAGCAGAGGGCCACTAGCGGGGACCTACGAGCATTACTTC. This translates into CASRGPLAGTYEHYF.

There are many counts of this clonotype. The V gene is TRBV29-1, the J gene TRBJ1-1, with D unresolved. V was clipped by 5 bases and J by 6 bases, with 13 bases between them. CDR1 SQVTM and CDR2 ANQGSEA come from the germline V gene. The CDR3 is 12 amino acids. In DNA, the CDR3 is TGCAGCGTTCCCGGAGCTCACCCTGAAGCTTTCTTT. Its translation: CSVPGAHPEAFF.

The chain joins TRBV11-3 to TRBJ2-1; 12 positions agree with TRBD2. This CDR3 is 15 amino acids long. Germline V gene lookup returns CDR1 SGHNT and CDR2 YENEEA. The junction had 2 bases not matched to a gene; V was cut back by 4 bases and J by 4 bases. The CDR3 nucleotides are TGTGCCAGCAGCTCGGGACTAGCGGGTTACAATGAGCAGTTCTTC. Translating gives CASSSGLAGYNEQFF.

This clonotype was observed at least ten times. V and J are TRBV20-1 and TRBJ2-3; D might be TRBD1 or TRBD2, each matching 6 bases. The length of the CDR3 is 14 residues. Trimming cost V 3 bases and J 5 bases, with 15 bases left between them. From germline, CDR1 is DFQATT and CDR2 SNEGSKA (reference sequence). The CDR3 spells CSASSSGARDTQYF. The CDR3 nucleotides read TGCAGTGCTAGTTCGTCGGGGGCAAGAGATACGCAGTATTTT.

This clonotype was seen at least ten times. Here the CDR3 DNA reads TGCAGTGCCAGGAGGGGAGCCGGGGAGCTGTTTTTT. Translated, it gives CSARRGAGELFF. This chain uses TRBV20-1 with TRBJ2-2, with D possibly matching TRBD2 (6 bases). CDR1 and CDR2 (germline): DFQATT, SNEGSKA (reference sequence). Trimming pared 6 bases from V and 6 bases from J, leaving 11 bases between. This CDR3 contains 12 residues.

This clonotype showed up many times. The gene calls are TRBV20-1 and TRBJ2-5; no reliable D call. The CDR3 spans 10 residues. The ends were cut back, 2 bases at V and 5 bases at J, with 3 bases in the middle. In germline, CDR1 is DFQATT, CDR2 SNEGSKA (reference sequence). The CDR3 DNA is TGCAGTGCTAGACGCGAGACCCAGTACTTC. Translating gives CSARRETQYF.

The chain recombines TRBV5-6 with TRBJ2-7; D gene ambiguous. The germline V and J ends were trimmed by 4 bases and 2 bases, with 1 base remaining between them. The CDR3 has 10 amino acids. CDR1 is SGHDT and CDR2 is YYEEEE in the germline V gene. The CDR3 region is CASSAYEQYF. Here the CDR3 DNA reads TGTGCCAGCAGCGCCTACGAGCAGTACTTC.

This sequence joins TRBV11-2 and TRBJ2-7; the match to TRBD2 covers 7 bases. CDR1 is SGHAT and CDR2 is FQNNGV in the germline V gene. The CDR3 has 15 amino acids. Trimming removed 5 bases from V and 2 bases from J; junction bases left unmatched: 9. The CDR3 DNA reads as TGTGCCAGCAGCGGGAGGGTTGACTCACCCTACGAGCAGTACTTC. Protein product: CASSGRVDSPYEQYF.

Many counts were recorded for this clonotype. The chain carries TRBV6-5 and TRBJ2-7, with TRBD1 matching 12 bases. V shed 7 bases and J 4 bases; nucleotides not matched to a gene: 5. The CDR3 runs 14 residues. Germline V lookup: CDR1 MNHEY, CDR2 SVGAGI. The chain's CDR3 is CASTGTGGAYEQYF. CDR3 nucleotides: TGTGCCAGCACCGGGACAGGGGGCGCATACGAGCAGTACTTC.

This clonotype turned up a few times. This sequence joins TRBV5-1 and TRBJ2-7; 12 bases match TRBD2. Trimming took 4 bases from V and 5 from J; bases not matched to a gene: 7. The CDR3 is 15 amino acids. Looked up from germline, CDR1 is SGHRS and CDR2 is YFSETQ. The CDR3 region is CASSPASGGANEQYF. As DNA, the CDR3 is TGCGCCAGCAGCCCTGCTAGCGGGGGGGCCAACGAGCAGTACTTC.

This clonotype was counted ten times or more. This rearrangement joins TRBV6-2 or TRBV6-3 to TRBJ2-7, with 10 bases fitting TRBD1. Per germline, CDR1 MNHEY and CDR2 SVGEGT. The CDR3 consists of 16 residues. The trim removed 5 bases at V and 4 bases at J, leaving 11 bases unmatched. CDR3: CASSRSTGGMRYEQYF. The CDR3 nucleotides read TGTGCCAGCAGTCGCTCGACAGGGGGCATGAGGTACGAGCAGTACTTC.

This clonotype showed up just once. The J gene is TRBJ1-2, the V gene TRBV30; unclear D gene. The CDR3 totals 10 residues. Germline V CDR1 and CDR2: GTSNPN, SVGIG (reference sequence). V lost 6 bases, J lost 6 bases, and 8 bases lay in between. For the CDR3, the DNA is TGTGCCTGCCCCGGTGATGGCTACACCTTC. As protein: CACPGDGYTF.

This clonotype has ten or more counts. The chain uses TRBV20-1 and TRBJ2-1; weak D call: TRBD2 (5 bases). CDR3 length: 15 residues. Trimming left V 0 bases short and J 4 bases short, with 13 bases between. CDR1 and CDR2 from the germline V gene are DFQATT and SNEGSKA (reference sequence). CDR3 bases: TGCAGTGCTAGAGATCTATCCGGAGGATACAATGAGCAGTTCTTC. It yields the protein CSARDLSGGYNEQFF.

Ten or more counts support this clonotype. The CDR3 protein is CASTPLGTEGGYTF. The CDR3 DNA sequence: TGTGCCAGCACTCCCCTTGGGACAGAAGGAGGCTACACCTTC. This rearrangement joins TRBV27 to TRBJ1-2, with 7 positions matching TRBD1. CDR3 size: 14 residues. V lost 7 bases to trimming and J lost 8 bases; unmatched junction nucleotides: 13. Looked up from germline, CDR1 is MNHEY and CDR2 is SMNVEV (reference sequence).

This CDR3 is CASSPRHVADYQPQYF. The CDR3 region has the DNA TGTGCCAGCTCACCAAGGCACGTGGCTGATTATCAGCCCCAGTATTTT. The chain has TRBV18 and TRBJ1-5; no clear D gene. The DNA end lines up better with TRBJ2-3; the J call may be wrong. The CDR3 length is 16 residues. Germline loops: CDR1 KGHSH, CDR2 LQKENI.

This clonotype was seen repeatedly, ten times or more. The chain couples TRBV20-1 to TRBJ1-2; D perhaps matches TRBD1 (6 bases). This CDR3 is built from 14 residues. CDR1 is DFQATT and CDR2 is SNEGSKA in the germline V gene (reference sequence). V was pared by 6 bases and J by 7 bases, with 21 bases between. The CDR3 protein is CSAPPRGKASGYTF. CDR3 nucleotides: TGCAGTGCCCCTCCCAGGGGCAAGGCCTCTGGCTACACCTTC.